Listed below are T cell receptor beta chains from one sample, sequenced in a study of blood T cell repertoires in COVID-19. The repertoire was sequenced with immunoSEQ multiplex PCR; TCRdb's copy has only in-frame clones and lacks some. This sample has 200,000 to 300,000 clones, with 86% found just once. Sequencing was performed on peripheral blood. These receptors came from a woman aged 80 or over with COVID-19, enrolled during active disease. The CDR3 runs from the conserved cysteine through the conserved F or W. A D gene is named only where the DNA matches it firmly. Clone size, where shown, is once, few, many, or a class for clones that have expanded.

V gene	clone size	J gene	D gene	CDR3 length	CDR3 protein	CDR3 DNA
TRBV11-1	-	TRBJ1-2	-	12	CASSFTGIGYTF	TGTGCCAGCAGCTTTACAGGGATTGGCTACACCTTC
TRBV30	once	TRBJ1-6	-	12	CAWSVGGSPLHF	TGTGCCTGGAGTGTGGGGGGTTCACCCCTCCACTTT
TRBV29-1	-	TRBJ2-3	TRBD2	18	CSALGGAGTTFSTDTQYF	TGCAGCGCTCTCGGGGGGGCAGGTACAACATTTAGCACAGATACGCAGTATTTT
TRBV5-1	-	TRBJ2-1	TRBD1	14	CASGTGGTSGEQFF	TGCGCCAGCGGGACAGGGGGTACTAGCGGTGAGCAGTTCTTC
TRBV10-3	-	TRBJ1-1	-	14	CAISHGEMNTEAFF	TGTGCCATCAGTCACGGGGAAATGAACACTGAAGCTTTCTTT
TRBV5-6	-	TRBJ1-1	-	14	CASSLTGSTLGMLF	TGTGCCAGCAGCCTAACAGGGAGTACGCTTGGCATGCTCTTT
TRBV28	-	TRBJ1-1	TRBD1	15	CASSDDRGGNTEAFF	TGTGCCAGCAGTGATGACAGGGGCGGGAACACTGAAGCTTTCTTT
TRBV6-6	-	TRBJ1-2	TRBD1	15	CASSYPRDRGHGYTF	TGTGCCAGCAGTTACCCAAGGGACAGGGGGCATGGCTACACCTTC
TRBV5-4	-	TRBJ2-3	TRBD2	16	CASFIGGGASRDTQYF	TGTGCCAGCTTCATAGGCGGGGGAGCCTCCCGAGATACGCAGTATTTT
TRBV10-1	-	TRBJ1-2	-	13	CASGHSQGGGYTF	TGCGCCAGCGGACACTCACAGGGTGGTGGCTACACCTTC
TRBV11-3	-	TRBJ2-5	TRBD2	16	CASSLGLAGGKETQYF	TGTGCCAGCAGCTTAGGTCTAGCGGGGGGGAAAGAGACCCAGTACTTC
TRBV18	-	TRBJ1-5	TRBD1	15	CASSPGRGRNQPQHF	TGTGCCAGCTCACCCGGTAGGGGGCGGAATCAGCCCCAGCATTTT
TRBV4-2	-	TRBJ1-1	-	14	CASSQDQGNTEAFF	TGTGCCAGCAGCCAAGATCAGGGGAACACTGAAGCTTTCTTT
TRBV5-5	-	TRBJ1-2	-	13	CASSDTGNYGYTF	TGTGCCAGCAGCGATACAGGGAACTATGGCTACACCTTC
TRBV5-6	-	TRBJ2-3	TRBD2	16	CASSPGLAGVKDTQYF	TGTGCCAGCAGCCCGGGACTAGCGGGGGTTAAAGATACGCAGTATTTT
TRBV3-1/TRBV3-2	few	TRBJ1-2	-	14	CASCPGEGPYGYTF	TGTGCCAGCTGCCCGGGGGAGGGTCCCTATGGCTACACCTTC
TRBV9	-	TRBJ2-4	-	17	CASSVATSGSAKNIQYF	TGTGCCAGCAGCGTAGCTACCAGCGGGTCAGCCAAAAACATTCAGTACTTC
TRBV5-1	-	TRBJ2-3	-	15	CASSPRTSIADTQYF	TGCGCCAGCAGCCCGCGAACCTCGATCGCAGATACGCAGTATTTT
TRBV6-4	-	TRBJ2-2	TRBD1	16	CASSALGTGGSGELFF	TGTGCCAGCAGTGCCCTCGGGACAGGGGGCAGCGGGGAGCTGTTTTTT
TRBV7-2	once	TRBJ2-3	-	15	CASSLQGLDTDTQYF	TGTGCCAGCAGCCTACAGGGTTTGGATACAGATACGCAGTATTTT
TRBV5-1	few	TRBJ1-1	-	14	CASSLEGGGTEAFF	TGCGCCAGCAGCTTGGAAGGCGGGGGTACTGAAGCTTTCTTT
TRBV5-4	-	TRBJ2-5	-	14	CASSLGGLVETQYF	TGTGCCAGCAGCCTCGGGGGACTCGTAGAGACCCAGTACTTC
TRBV15	-	TRBJ1-2	-	13	CATSKGGNYGYTF	TGTGCCACCAGTAAAGGGGGAAACTATGGCTACACCTTC
TRBV6-2/TRBV6-3	-	TRBJ1-1	-	12	CASSQMGLKAFF	TGTGCCAGCAGCCAGATGGGCCTGAAAGCTTTCTTT
TRBV10-3	many	TRBJ1-1	TRBD1	15	CAISEEGQMNTEAFF	TGTGCCATCAGTGAAGAGGGACAGATGAACACTGAAGCTTTCTTT
TRBV10-3	-	TRBJ1-2	-	13	CAIKGGNNYGYTF	TGTGCCATCAAGGGAGGAAATAACTATGGCTACACCTTC
TRBV4-1	-	TRBJ2-2	-	18	CASSQEPKGPTYTGELFF	TGCGCCAGCAGCCAAGAACCTAAGGGGCCTACATACACCGGGGAGCTGTTTTTT
TRBV11-2	-	TRBJ1-6	TRBD1	14	CASSLQGDNSPLHF	TGTGCCAGCAGCCTACAGGGGGATAATTCACCCCTCCACTTT